The subject of this entry is one TCR beta chain. V gave up 5 bases and J gave up 6 bases, with 13 bases separating them. CDR1 and CDR2 (germline): SGHAT, FQNNGV. This CDR3 comprises 13 residues. This record comes from a study of blood T cell repertoires in COVID-19. Background on the study: The United States, Italy and Spain were the sources of the acute and convalescent COVID-19 samples. In each case, the material was cDNA or gDNA derived from T cells, B-cell-depleted T cells, or PBMCs.

The authors' processing: For nucleated cells, counts were estimated from reference gene primer amplification. Produced via immunoSEQ multiplex PCR; TCRdb's table is partial and in-frame only. That table gives V, J and clone size, and the DNA gave D and trimming. The sample includes 150,000 to 200,000 clones, approximately 75% of them seen just once. This chain links TRBV11-2 with TRBJ1-1; D is perhaps TRBD1 (5 bases). Sequenced material: peripheral blood. The receptor was isolated from a human donor in a cohort sampled during active COVID-19. CDR3: CASSHGRDAEAFF. The CDR3 region has the DNA TGTGCCAGCAGCCATGGGAGGGACGCTGAAGCTTTCTTT.